This TCR beta chain was recovered during a study of OX40 agonist ivuxolimab in advanced cancers. Study background: Among those enrolled, mean age was roughly 55 years (range roughly 20 to 85) and less than 90% were male. Checkpoint inhibitors had been given previously to roughly 40% of patients. Study-level findings and limits: Fewer expanded clones were found on average in CD4+ than in CD8+ T cells.

This clone was observed a single time. Its antigen is unknown. TCRdb keeps only in-frame clones here, not all; method: immunoSEQ multiplex PCR. The data hold roughly 70,000 clones, with approximately 86% observed a single time. Collection of blood occurred at baseline, at cycle 4 day 1, and at cycle 7 day 1. This CDR3 has 14 residues. The V gene's germline CDR1 is SGDLS and CDR2 YYNGEE. V was pared by 0 bases and J by 6 bases, with 13 bases between. The chain couples TRBV9 to TRBJ2-7, with D tentatively TRBD2 (5 bases). Sequences were derived from CD4+ or CD8+ T cells sorted from blood, sampled in a trial of the OX40 agonist ivuxolimab. The receptor was isolated from an adult with an advanced solid tumor such as melanoma, head and neck, liver or kidney cancer. This CDR3 reads CASSVDNIGGEQYF. The CDR3, as DNA: TGTGCCAGCAGCGTAGATAATATTGGAGGCGAGCAGTACTTC. Combining the CDR3 with reference TRBV9 and TRBJ2-7 gives the whole variable domain DSGVTQTPKHLITATGQRVTLRCSPRSGDLSVYWYQQSLDQGLQFLIQYYNGEERAKGNILERFSAQQFPDLHSELNLSSLELGDSALYFCASSVDNIGGEQYFGPGTRLTVT.